Described below is a single TCR beta chain sequence and its context. Antigen: not known. The data belong to a study of cytomegalovirus exposure and HLA in healthy donors. A multiplex PCR was run with 60 Vbeta primers and 13 Jbeta primers. Sequenced by immunoSEQ multiplex PCR; TCRdb stores in-frame clones only, minus some. The sample holds fewer than 150,000 clones, approximately 78% seen once. Study-wide findings and caveats: Looking again later, the authors saw that most CMV-associated TCR beta chains seemed HLA-restricted. The authors later linked a missense DCLRE1C variant to TCR beta V- and J-gene trimming.

Source material: PBMCs. This clonotype was obtained from a woman aged 40 to 50 in good health and CMV-seropositive.

In DNA, the CDR3 is TGTGCCAGCAGCCAGGGACTAGCGGGAGGGAGGCTCCAGCAGTTCTTC. This gives the protein CASSQGLAGGRLQQFF. This chain links TRBV14 with TRBJ2-1; 16 bases line up with TRBD2. Germline lookup yields CDR1 SGHDN and CDR2 FVKESK. Trimming at V came to 3 bases and at J to 11 bases, leaving 7 bases not matched to a gene. This CDR3 has 16 residues.